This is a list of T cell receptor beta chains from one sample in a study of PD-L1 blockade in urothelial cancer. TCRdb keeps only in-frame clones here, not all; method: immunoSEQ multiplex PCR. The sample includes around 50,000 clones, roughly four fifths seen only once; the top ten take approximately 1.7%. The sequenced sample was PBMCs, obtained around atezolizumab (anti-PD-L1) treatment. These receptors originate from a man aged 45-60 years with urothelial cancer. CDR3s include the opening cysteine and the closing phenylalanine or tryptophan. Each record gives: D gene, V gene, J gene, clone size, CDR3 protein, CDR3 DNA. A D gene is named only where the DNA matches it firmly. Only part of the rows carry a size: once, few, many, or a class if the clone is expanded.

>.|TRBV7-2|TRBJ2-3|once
CASSSVEVWSTDTQYF
TGTGCCAGCAGCTCGGTAGAAGTGTGGAGCACAGATACGCAGTATTTT
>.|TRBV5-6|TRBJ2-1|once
CASSLARETYNEQFF
TGTGCCAGCAGCTTGGCCCGGGAAACCTACAATGAGCAGTTCTTC
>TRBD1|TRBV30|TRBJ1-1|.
CAWTDLGQGNTEAFF
TGTGCCTGGACTGACTTGGGACAGGGGAACACTGAAGCTTTCTTT
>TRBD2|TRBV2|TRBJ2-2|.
CASSGAGGFNTGELFF
TGTGCCAGCAGTGGAGCGGGGGGGTTTAACACCGGGGAGCTGTTTTTT
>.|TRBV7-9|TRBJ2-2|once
CASSLLGRVTGELFF
TGTGCCAGCAGCTTATTGGGCAGGGTCACCGGGGAGCTGTTTTTT
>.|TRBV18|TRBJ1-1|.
CASSPRIPGEDTEAFF
TGTGCCAGCTCACCACGTATTCCGGGTGAGGACACTGAAGCTTTCTTT
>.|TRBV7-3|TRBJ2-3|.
CASSPYQRPDTQYF
TGTGCCAGCAGCCCCTACCAGCGGCCAGATACGCAGTATTTT
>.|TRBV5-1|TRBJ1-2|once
CASSLALGRDYGYTF
TGCGCCAGCAGCTTGGCCCTGGGGAGAGACTATGGCTACACCTTC
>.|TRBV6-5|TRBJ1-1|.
CASSWDSPNTEAFF
TGTGCCAGCAGTTGGGACTCCCCAAACACTGAAGCTTTCTTT
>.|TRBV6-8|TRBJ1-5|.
CASKRGGPSNQPQHF
TGTGCCAGCAAAAGGGGTGGGCCGAGCAATCAGCCCCAGCATTTT
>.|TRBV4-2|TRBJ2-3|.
CASSQNGSPSTDTQYF
TGTGCCAGCAGCCAAAACGGTTCACCTAGCACAGATACGCAGTATTTT
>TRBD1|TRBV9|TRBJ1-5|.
CASSAGQGFSNQPQHF
TGTGCCAGCAGCGCCGGACAGGGGTTTAGCAATCAGCCCCAGCATTTT
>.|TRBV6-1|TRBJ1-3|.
CASSVTGHLSGNTIYF
TGTGCCAGCAGTGTAACGGGACACCTCTCTGGAAACACCATATATTTT
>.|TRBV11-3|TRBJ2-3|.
CASSLGGGTTDTQYF
TGTGCCAGCAGCTTAGGGGGGGGCACTACGGATACGCAGTATTTT
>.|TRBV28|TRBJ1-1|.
CASSTGIIEAFF
TGTGCCAGCAGTACAGGGATTATAGAAGCTTTCTTT
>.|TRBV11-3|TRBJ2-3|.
CASSLGGTQYF
TGTGCCAGCAGCTTAGGCGGTACGCAGTATTTT
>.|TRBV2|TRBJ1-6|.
CASTPEAGSVSPLHF
TGTGCCAGCACCCCCGAGGCAGGGTCCGTTTCACCCCTCCACTTT
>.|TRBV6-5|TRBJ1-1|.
CASSYGTANTEAFF
TGTGCCAGCAGTTACGGTACAGCTAACACTGAAGCTTTCTTT
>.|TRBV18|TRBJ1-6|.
CASSSNEGGNSPLHF
TGTGCCAGCTCCTCAAATGAGGGAGGCAATTCACCCCTCCACTTT
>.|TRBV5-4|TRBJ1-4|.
CASSLSAREGEKLFF
TGTGCCAGCAGCTTGAGCGCCAGGGAGGGAGAAAAACTGTTTTTT
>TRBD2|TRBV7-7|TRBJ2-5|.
CASSAGGGAGETQYF
TGTGCTAGCAGCGCAGGCGGGGGGGCCGGGGAGACCCAGTACTTC
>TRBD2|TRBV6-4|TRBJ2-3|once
CASSWSGGVTDTQYF
TGTGCCAGCAGTTGGAGCGGGGGGGTCACAGATACGCAGTATTTT
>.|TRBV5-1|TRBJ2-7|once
CASSLASSYEQYF
TGCGCCAGCAGCTTGGCCAGTTCCTACGAGCAGTACTTC
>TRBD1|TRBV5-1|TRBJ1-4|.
CASSSEGQGGNEKLFF
TGCGCCAGCAGCTCCGAGGGACAGGGGGGTAATGAAAAACTGTTTTTT
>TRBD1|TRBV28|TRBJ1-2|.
CASSLWGSQGAGYGYTF
TGTGCCAGCAGTTTATGGGGCTCACAGGGGGCTGGCTATGGCTACACCTTC